Shown below are 20 T cell receptor beta chains from a single sample sequenced in a study of control samples from healthy donors and cancer patients. This table comes from immunoSEQ multiplex PCR, and its TCRdb copy is limited to in-frame clones, with some not included. The sample lists roughly 160,000 clones, about 91% seen once, with 4.5% to 6% in the top ten. Sequenced input: blood. These receptors were collected from a woman aged 30 to 39 in good health.

The CDR3 reads CASSELITGRAFF. CDR3 DNA sequence: TGTGCCAGCAGTGAACTAATCACAGGGCGGGCTTTCTTT. V is TRBV25-1 and J is TRBJ1-1, with D tentatively TRBD1 (6 bases). Trimming left V 2 bases short and J 11 bases short, with 15 bases between. CDR1 and CDR2 from the germline V gene are MGHDK and SYGVNS. The CDR3 is 13 amino acids.

The chain is built from TRBV24-1 and TRBJ2-1; 7 nucleotides match TRBD1. Germline-derived CDR1 and CDR2 are KGHDR and SFDVKD. Trimming at V came to 4 bases and at J to 4 bases, leaving 6 bases not matched to a gene. The CDR3 has 15 residues. The CDR3 coding sequence is TGTGCCACCAGTGAGGCCGGGACAGATTACAATGAGCAGTTCTTC. This translates into CATSEAGTDYNEQFF.

This clone occurred a few times. The gene calls are TRBV4-2 and TRBJ1-1, with D possibly TRBD1 on 5 matching bases. Trimming pared 2 bases from V and 6 bases from J, leaving 13 bases between. This CDR3 is 14 amino acids long. Germline V lookup: CDR1 LGHNA, CDR2 YNFKEQ. CDR3 DNA sequence: TGTGCCAGCAGCCAACAGGGTTATAAGTCTGAAGCTTTCTTT. This sequence encodes CASSQQGYKSEAFF.

V usage is TRBV5-6 and J usage is TRBJ1-4; D unresolved. Germline assignment: CDR1 SGHDT and CDR2 YYEEEE. CDR3 length equals 14 residues. Trimming left V 0 bases short and J 8 bases short, with 11 bases between. CDR3 loop: CASSLAAGREKLFF. The CDR3, as DNA: TGTGCCAGCAGCTTGGCCGCCGGGAGAGAAAAACTGTTTTTT.

The J gene is TRBJ2-6, the V gene TRBV7-8; no clear D gene. Trimming removed 5 bases from V and 4 bases from J, with 9 bases in between. CDR3 length equals 14 residues. The germline V gene encodes CDR1 SGHVS and CDR2 FQNEAQ. CDR3 nucleotides: TGTGCCAGCAGCGCAGACCTGGGGGCCAACGTCCTGACTTTC. Translating it yields CASSADLGANVLTF.

This rearrangement joins TRBV2 to TRBJ1-5; unclear D gene. V shed 1 base and J shed 4 bases, with 17 bases lying between them. The CDR3 is made up of 17 amino acids. Germline V gene data show CDR1 as SNHLY and CDR2 as FYNNEI. CDR3 sequence (DNA): TGTGCCAGCAGTGAAGAGGGCGGGGTTTTAGGGAATCAGCCCCAGCATTTT. As protein: CASSEEGGVLGNQPQHF.

The chain employs TRBV6-5 and TRBJ2-7; a weak D match, TRBD1 (6 bases). The CDR3 spans 15 residues. V was cut by 6 bases and J by 0 bases, with 15 bases left in between. CDR1 MNHEY and CDR2 SVGAGI come from the germline V gene. The CDR3 DNA sequence: TGTGCCAGCAGCTGGGGGCCAGGGTCCTCCTACGAGCAGTACTTC. It translates to CASSWGPGSSYEQYF.

With respect to this clone: One junction end does not reproduce the germline sequence, and a read error may be involved. The chain employs TRBV7-7 and TRBJ2-5; 7 bases align to TRBD2. Germline values: CDR1 SSHAT, CDR2 FNYEAQ (reference sequence). This CDR3 spans 15 amino acids. The CDR3 loop is CASSPLPGGLETQYF. The CDR3 region has the DNA TGTGCTAGCAGCCCCCTCCCGGGAGGCTTAGAGACCCAGTACTTC.

The genes are TRBV12-5 and TRBJ1-6, with unresolved D. Germline values: CDR1 LGHNT, CDR2 FRNRAP. The CDR3 is 13 residues long. Trimming cost V 4 bases and J 10 bases, with 11 bases left between them. CDR3 loop: CASGSPGHSPLHF. CDR3 coding DNA: TGTGCTAGTGGTTCCCCCGGGCACTCACCCCTCCACTTT. The full variable domain, with the rest looked up from reference TRBV12-5 and TRBJ1-6, is DARVTQTPRHKVTEMGQEVTMRCQPILGHNTVFWYRQTMMQGLELLAYFRNRAPLDDSGMPKDRFSAEMPDATLATLKIQPSEPRDSAVYFCASGSPGHSPLHFGNGTRLTVT.

CDR3 sequence (DNA): TGTGCCAGCAGTATTGGGGGCAACAATGAGCAGTTCTTC. This translates into CASSIGGNNEQFF. The chain uses TRBV27 and TRBJ2-1, with D perhaps matching TRBD1 (6 bases). CDR3 length: 13 residues. CDR1 and CDR2 (germline): MNHEY, SMNVEV (reference sequence). V lost 5 bases and J lost 5, with 10 bases in between.

J is TRBJ2-5 and V is TRBV28, with TRBD1 matching over 12 bases. CDR1 is MDHEN, CDR2 SYDVKM, per germline. The CDR3 runs 16 residues. V lost 2 bases, J lost 6 bases, and 7 bases stayed unmatched. CDR3 amino acids: CASSLAGTGGRQTQYF. For the CDR3, the DNA is TGTGCCAGCAGTTTAGCCGGGACAGGGGGCCGGCAGACCCAGTACTTC.

This chain links TRBV19 with TRBJ1-2; 7 positions agree with TRBD1. Trimming cost V 4 bases and J 4 bases; bases outside gene matches: 6. The CDR3 extends over 14 amino acids. The V gene's germline CDR1 is LNHDA and CDR2 SQIVND (reference sequence). The CDR3 DNA is TGTGCCAGTAGTAGAGGACAGGAGGGCTATGGCTACACCTTC. Its translation is CASSRGQEGYGYTF. The complete variable domain, with remaining parts taken from reference TRBV19 and TRBJ1-2, reads DGGITQSPKYLFRKEGQNVTLSCEQNLNHDAMYWYRQDPGQGLRLIYYSQIVNDFQKGDIAEGYSVSREKKESFPLTVTSAQKNPTAFYLCASSRGQEGYGYTFGSGTRLTVV.

The V gene is TRBV5-1, the J gene TRBJ2-7, with 8 bases fitting TRBD2. CDR3 size: 15 residues. V was clipped by 5 bases and J by 4 bases; unmatched bases: 11. The V gene's germline CDR1 is SGHRS and CDR2 YFSETQ. CDR3 nucleotide sequence: TGCGCCAGCAGGGCGGGGGGAAACTCCAAGTACGAGCAGTACGTC. The encoded protein is CASRAGGNSKYEQYV.

V and J are TRBV27 and TRBJ2-1, with TRBD2 matching 8 bases. The germline gives CDR1 MNHEY, CDR2 SMNVEV (reference sequence). There are 14 residues in the CDR3. After removal of 10 bases from V and 8 bases from J, the junction contained 13 bases not matched to a gene. In DNA form, the CDR3 reads TGTGCCACCCGCTTGAGCGGGAGAGTAGATGAGCAGTTCTTC. This gives the protein CATRLSGRVDEQFF.

The chain joins TRBV6-1 to TRBJ1-5; D is unresolved. The ends were cut back, 3 bases at V and 0 bases at J, with 9 bases in the middle. The CDR3 loop spans 15 amino acids. Germline assignment: CDR1 MNHNS and CDR2 SASEGT. CDR3 amino acids: CASSEESYSNQPQHF. CDR3 nucleotide sequence: TGTGCCAGCAGTGAGGAGTCTTATAGCAATCAGCCCCAGCATTTT.

The chain links TRBV4-2 to TRBJ2-7; D unresolved. This CDR3 has 17 residues. With 0 bases removed from V and 2 bases from J, the gap between germline ends came to 17 bases. Germline V gene sequence: CDR1 LGHNA, CDR2 YNFKEQ. The CDR3 DNA reads TGTGCCAGCAGCCAAGAGATTCTACGGAAAGATCCCTACGAGCAGTACTTC. Its translation is CASSQEILRKDPYEQYF.

The CDR3: CASSLVGNQAGTRYGYTF. DNA for the CDR3: TGCGCCAGCAGCTTGGTCGGCAATCAGGCAGGGACGAGATATGGCTACACCTTC. The gene calls are TRBV5-1 and TRBJ1-2; D perhaps matches TRBD1 (5 bases). The ends were cut back, 0 bases at V and 5 bases at J, with 23 bases in the middle. In germline, CDR1 is SGHRS, CDR2 YFSETQ. This CDR3 has 18 amino acids.

The chain employs TRBV5-1 and TRBJ2-2; 11 nucleotides agree with TRBD1. The CDR3 has 16 amino acids. The trim removed 4 bases at V and 3 bases at J, leaving 5 bases unmatched. The germline V gene has CDR1 SGHRS and CDR2 YFSETQ. Here the CDR3 reads CASSPGQGAHTGELFF. CDR3 DNA sequence: TGCGCCAGCAGCCCCGGACAGGGGGCTCACACCGGGGAGCTGTTTTTT.

This clone was detected once. The V and J genes are TRBV2 and TRBJ2-3; 8 bases fit TRBD2. Germline values: CDR1 SNHLY, CDR2 FYNNEI. V was clipped by 8 bases and J by 3 bases; unmatched bases: 10. The CDR3 is 15 amino acids. The CDR3 is CASAGGRMGTDTQYF. The CDR3 nucleotides are TGTGCCAGCGCTGGCGGGAGGATGGGGACAGATACGCAGTATTTT.

This clone occurred a few times. The gene calls are TRBV7-2 and TRBJ1-5; D ambiguous. Between the trimmed V and J ends, which lost 5 bases and 3 bases, there was a span of 8 bases. CDR1 and CDR2 (germline): SGHTA, FQGNSA. The CDR3 length is 13 residues. In DNA form, the CDR3 reads TGTGCCAGCAGCGTCGAAATCAATCAGCCCCAGCATTTT. It translates to CASSVEINQPQHF.